The 32 T cell receptor beta chains in this list originate from one sample, sequenced in a study of T cell responses to AZD1222 COVID-19 vaccine (dated by TCRdb to the early 2020s). This sample's time point label indicates: baseline before first vaccination. The library was made by the immunoSEQ multiplex PCR assay. TCRdb carries this immuneACCESS record with in-frame sequences only. Its versions omit some clonotypes, under half of them owing to an unresolved V gene in the studies checked, with the rest unexplained. This sample holds roughly 67,000 clones; roughly 90% were observed only once. The biggest ten clones account for 7.5% to 9.5% of the sample. Sequencing was performed on peripheral blood, taken on day 0 of AZD1222 vaccination. The receptors shown here come from an adult in good health.

This sequence joins TRBV6-4 and TRBJ1-1; D gene uncertain. Trimming shortened V by 4 bases and J by 9 bases, and 15 bases separated the two germline ends. This CDR3 region has 13 residues. Per germline, CDR1 MRHNA and CDR2 SNTAGT. The CDR3 spells CASSALQRWKAFF. CDR3 coding DNA: TGTGCCAGCAGTGCTTTACAGCGTTGGAAAGCTTTCTTT.

The chain carries TRBV2 and TRBJ1-2, with D uncertain. The CDR3 runs 10 residues. Trimming removed 6 bases from V and 8 bases from J, with 7 bases in between. CDR1 and CDR2 from the germline V gene are SNHLY and FYNNEI. The CDR3 DNA reads TGTGCCAGCAGGTCAGAAGGCTACACCTTC. Translating it yields CASRSEGYTF.

The chain has TRBV6-5 and TRBJ1-1; D might be TRBD1 (6 bases). CDR1 MNHEY and CDR2 SVGAGI come from the germline V gene. The CDR3 consists of 15 residues. Trimming cost V 6 bases and J 6 bases, with 20 bases left between them. For the CDR3, the DNA is TGTGCCAGCAGCGCTCCTAGGAGGGGGGGGTCTGAAGCTTTCTTT. Translated, it gives CASSAPRRGGSEAFF.

The chain has TRBV5-1 and TRBJ1-2; possible D gene TRBD1, 6 bases. Germline V gene sequence: CDR1 SGHRS, CDR2 YFSETQ. This CDR3 comprises 14 residues. V gave up 1 base and J gave up 4 bases, with 11 bases separating them. The CDR3, as DNA: TGCGCCAGCAGCTTGTCCGGGGGCGTCTATGGCTACACCTTC. It translates to CASSLSGGVYGYTF.

This chain uses TRBV6-5 with TRBJ2-3; D unclear. The germline V and J ends were trimmed by 4 bases and 0 bases, with 5 bases remaining between them. This CDR3 region has 13 residues. CDR1 MNHEY and CDR2 SVGAGI come from the germline V gene. The CDR3 region has the DNA TGTGCCAGCAGTTGGGCTAGCACAGATACGCAGTATTTT. It specifies CASSWASTDTQYF.

V gene TRBV24-1 combines with J gene TRBJ1-5; D is ambiguous. Germline V CDR1 and CDR2: KGHDR, SFDVKD. The germline V and J ends were trimmed by 2 bases and 0 bases, with 13 bases remaining between them. The CDR3 loop spans 17 amino acids. The CDR3 DNA sequence: TGTGCCACCAGTGATTCCATGCCCGGTGATAGCAATCAGCCCCAGCATTTT. The encoded protein is CATSDSMPGDSNQPQHF.

The rearrangement joins TRBV20-1 to TRBJ2-7, with 9 bases identical to TRBD2. V lost 3 bases, J lost 6 bases, and 9 bases stayed unmatched. CDR1 and CDR2 from the germline V gene are DFQATT and SNEGSKA (reference sequence). The CDR3 loop spans 14 amino acids. The CDR3 coding sequence is TGCAGTGCTAGTAGGCCTAGCGGGAAGGGCGAGCAGTACTTC. This translates into CSASRPSGKGEQYF.

CDR3 nucleotide sequence: TGTGCCAGCAGCCCAACTAGCCCCTACTCCTACAATGAGCAGTTCTTC. It specifies CASSPTSPYSYNEQFF. The chain employs TRBV5-5 and TRBJ2-1; D might be TRBD2 (6 bases). CDR3 length: 16 amino acids. The germline CDR1 and CDR2 sequences are SGHKS and YYEKEE (reference sequence). V was cut by 4 bases and J by 0 bases, with 14 bases left in between.

The chain recombines TRBV7-8 with TRBJ1-6; no clear D. Per germline, CDR1 SGHVS and CDR2 FQNEAQ. The CDR3 loop spans 14 amino acids. The germline V and J ends were trimmed by 1 base and 9 bases, with 10 bases remaining between them. Written as DNA, the CDR3 is TGTGCCAGCAGCTTAGTAGCCGGCCCTTCACCCCTCCACTTT. Protein: CASSLVAGPSPLHF.

This clone was seen more than once but under ten times. This chain joins TRBV27 and TRBJ2-6; TRBD2 aligns across 7 bases. Germline assignment: CDR1 MNHEY and CDR2 SMNVEV (reference sequence). The CDR3 has 16 residues. J was trimmed by 3 bases and V by 5 bases; bases with no gene match: 7. The DNA of the CDR3 is TGTGCCAGCAGTCAAAGGGGAGGGGATGGGGCCAACGTCCTGACTTTC. Its translation is CASSQRGGDGANVLTF.

The chain links TRBV16 to TRBJ2-7, with D uncertain. Germline CDR1 is KGHSY and CDR2 is FQNENV. This CDR3 region has 15 residues. V lost 1 base and J 2 bases, leaving 12 bases between the germline ends. The CDR3 region is CASSQFKPATYEQYF. The CDR3 bases are TGTGCCAGCAGCCAATTTAAACCGGCCACCTACGAGCAGTACTTC.

The gene calls are TRBV5-1 and TRBJ2-2; 8 bases match TRBD2. V lost 5 bases, J lost 2 bases, and 8 bases stayed unmatched. The length of the CDR3 is 16 residues. Germline assignment: CDR1 SGHRS and CDR2 YFSETQ. CDR3 sequence reads: CASRPVAGLNTGELFF. CDR3 coding DNA: TGCGCCAGCAGGCCCGTAGCGGGACTTAACACCGGGGAGCTGTTTTTT.

This sequence joins TRBV11-2 and TRBJ2-5; D perhaps matches TRBD2 (5 bases). The CDR3 is 14 residues long. Germline assignment: CDR1 SGHAT and CDR2 FQNNGV. Trimming cost V 4 bases and J 4 bases, with 13 bases left between them. CDR3 sequence: CASSSNRGGETQYF. DNA for the CDR3: TGTGCCAGCAGCTCAAATCGGGGTGGAGAGACCCAGTACTTC. The full variable domain, its missing parts supplied by reference TRBV11-2 and TRBJ2-5, is EAGVAQSPRYKIIEKRQSVAFWCNPISGHATLYWYQQILGQGPKLLIQFQNNGVVDDSQLPKDRFSAERLKGVDSTLKIQPAKLEDSAVYLCASSSNRGGETQYFGPGTRLLVL.

The chain links TRBV7-9 to TRBJ2-1; TRBD2 agrees at 12 bases. CDR3 length equals 15 residues. V shed 5 bases, J shed 6 bases, and the junction held 5 bases outside the gene matches. CDR1 is SEHNR, CDR2 FQNEAQ, per germline (reference sequence). CDR3 sequence reads: CASSTTSGGGNEQFF. The CDR3 bases are TGTGCCAGCAGCACGACTAGCGGGGGAGGCAATGAGCAGTTCTTC.

J is TRBJ2-3 and V is TRBV6-5; 8 nucleotides match TRBD1. The germline V gene has CDR1 MNHEY and CDR2 SVGAGI. Trimming cost V 5 bases and J 5 bases; bases outside gene matches: 6. The CDR3 has 14 amino acids. The CDR3 DNA reads TGTGCCAGCAGTAAACAGGGGGAGGTAGATACGCAGTATTTT. Encoded protein: CASSKQGEVDTQYF.

The count of this clone is one. The V call is TRBV18, the J call TRBJ2-1; no clear D. Germline V lookup: CDR1 KGHSH, CDR2 LQKENI. V lost 2 bases and J lost 5, with 7 bases in between. The CDR3 extends over 13 amino acids. The CDR3 DNA sequence: TGTGCCAGCTCACCAGAGAACCACAATGAGCAGTTCTTC. Translating gives CASSPENHNEQFF.

The chain employs TRBV29-1 and TRBJ1-3; D is undetermined. This CDR3 has 13 residues. Trimming shortened V by 7 bases and J by 0 bases, and 10 bases separated the two germline ends. CDR1 is SQVTM and CDR2 is ANQGSEA in the germline V gene. This chain's CDR3 is CSAIAGSGNTIYF. The CDR3 region has the DNA TGCAGCGCGATAGCTGGCTCTGGAAACACCATATATTTT.

The chain is built from TRBV7-3 and TRBJ1-1; no firm D call. V was shortened by 1 base and J by 1 base, with 10 bases between the two germline ends. The CDR3 contains 15 residues. The V gene's germline CDR1 is SGHTA and CDR2 FQGTGA. The CDR3 loop reads CASSLNHLGNTEAFF. DNA of the CDR3: TGTGCCAGCAGCTTAAATCATCTGGGGAACACTGAAGCTTTCTTT.

The V and J genes are TRBV10-2 and TRBJ2-3; 9 nucleotides agree with TRBD2. The CDR3 consists of 15 residues. V gave up 5 bases and J gave up 3 bases; unmatched junction bases: 6. Looked up from germline, CDR1 is WSHSY and CDR2 is SAAADI. DNA of the CDR3: TGCGCCAGCAGTCCCTTTAGCGGGAGTACAGATACGCAGTATTTT. Its translation: CASSPFSGSTDTQYF.

V and J are TRBV5-8 and TRBJ2-7; TRBD1 aligns across 10 bases. V lost 4 bases and J lost 1; bases outside the gene matches: 5. The CDR3 loop spans 15 amino acids. The germline CDR1 and CDR2 sequences are SGHTS and YDEGEE. CDR3 region: CASSQGQGWSYEQYF. The CDR3 DNA sequence: TGTGCCAGCAGCCAGGGACAGGGGTGGTCCTACGAGCAGTACTTC.

In its sample, this clone was seen a few times. The chain recombines TRBV7-8 with TRBJ1-5; 7 nucleotides line up with TRBD1. V was pared by 6 bases and J by 1 base, with 0 bases of the junction left unmatched. The CDR3 sequence is 13 residues long. Germline CDR1 and CDR2: SGHVS and FQNEAQ. Here the CDR3 DNA reads TGTGCCAGCAGGGGACAGAGCAATCAGCCCCAGCATTTT. Translation: CASRGQSNQPQHF.

The rearrangement links TRBV19 to TRBJ2-2, with 11 nucleotides matching TRBD2. CDR1 and CDR2 from the germline V gene are LNHDA and SQIVND (reference sequence). The CDR3 length is 18 residues. V lost 5 bases and J lost 3; bases outside the gene matches: 11. CDR3 in DNA: TGTGCCAGTAGTGCCCTCAGACTAGCGGGAATTTACACCGGGGAGCTGTTTTTT. Translated, it gives CASSALRLAGIYTGELFF. The whole variable domain, remainder taken from reference TRBV19 and TRBJ2-2, is DGGITQSPKYLFRKEGQNVTLSCEQNLNHDAMYWYRQDPGQGLRLIYYSQIVNDFQKGDIAEGYSVSREKKESFPLTVTSAQKNPTAFYLCASSALRLAGIYTGELFFGEGSRLTVL.

The chain has TRBV25-1 and TRBJ2-7; D remains unclear. With 3 bases removed from V and 6 bases from J, the gap between germline ends came to 9 bases. There are 12 residues in the CDR3. Germline CDR1 is MGHDK and CDR2 is SYGVNS. The CDR3 DNA reads TGTGCCAGCAGTGACCAAGGGCTCGAGCAGTACTTC. Amino acid sequence: CASSDQGLEQYF.

This chain joins TRBV6-5 and TRBJ2-7, with 7 bases fitting TRBD1. The trim removed 7 bases at V and 0 bases at J, leaving 6 bases unmatched. This CDR3 spans 14 amino acids. Germline CDR1 is MNHEY and CDR2 is SVGAGI. This CDR3 is CASITRQGSYEQYF. CDR3 DNA: TGTGCCAGCATCACACGACAGGGCTCCTACGAGCAGTACTTC.

The rearrangement joins TRBV5-1 to TRBJ2-3; 14 bases align to TRBD2. The CDR3 length is 15 residues. Unmatched junction bases numbered 5, after V lost 7 bases and J lost 4 bases. Germline CDR1 reads SGHRS; CDR2 reads YFSETQ. In DNA form, the CDR3 reads TGCGCCAGCGGACGGACTAGCGGGAGGCCAGATACGCAGTATTTT. Residues: CASGRTSGRPDTQYF. The variable domain in full, with the rest retrieved from reference TRBV5-1 and TRBJ2-3, is KAGVTQTPRYLIKTRGQQVTLSCSPISGHRSVSWYQQTPGQGLQFLFEYFSETQRNKGNFPGRFSGRQFSNSRSEMNVSTLELGDSALYLCASGRTSGRPDTQYFGPGTRLTVL.

This sequence joins TRBV7-2 and TRBJ2-7; TRBD1 aligns across 7 bases. Looked up from germline, CDR1 is SGHTA and CDR2 is FQGNSA. The CDR3 contains 15 residues. V lost 5 bases and J lost 2; bases outside the gene matches: 9. CDR3 protein: CASSRYRDSTYEQYF. The CDR3 bases are TGTGCCAGCAGCCGGTACCGGGACAGCACCTACGAGCAGTACTTC.

The chain recombines TRBV13 with TRBJ1-3; D might be TRBD1 (5 bases). The germline V gene has CDR1 PRHDT and CDR2 FYEKMQ (reference sequence). V dropped 5 bases and J dropped 1 base, with 9 bases sitting between them. The CDR3 has 14 amino acids. In nucleotides, the CDR3 is TGTGCCAGCAGCGAGGGGAGGTCTGGAAACACCATATATTTT. It codes for CASSEGRSGNTIYF.

The chain is built from TRBV2 and TRBJ1-4, with unresolved D. CDR3 length equals 13 residues. The germline V gene encodes CDR1 SNHLY and CDR2 FYNNEI. The ends were cut back, 7 bases at V and 0 bases at J, with 6 bases in the middle. The CDR3 is CASKPPTNEKLFF. The CDR3 DNA reads as TGTGCCAGCAAGCCTCCAACTAATGAAAAACTGTTTTTT.

The chain couples TRBV10-3 to TRBJ2-1; 12 bases match TRBD2. With V trimmed by 5 bases and J by 9 bases, 11 bases remained unmatched. The CDR3 extends over 16 amino acids. The germline V gene encodes CDR1 ENHRY and CDR2 SYGVKD. The CDR3 here is CAISKRETSGSGEQFF. The CDR3 coding sequence is TGTGCCATCAGTAAGAGGGAGACTAGCGGGAGCGGTGAGCAGTTCTTC.

The count of this clone is one. In DNA form, the CDR3 reads TGCGCCAGCAGCTTGACTAGCGGGAGTAGGGGTGAGCAGTTCTTC. It encodes CASSLTSGSRGEQFF. The chain recombines TRBV5-1 with TRBJ2-1; 11 bases line up with TRBD2. The germline V gene encodes CDR1 SGHRS and CDR2 YFSETQ. CDR3 length: 15 amino acids. The junction had 6 bases not matched to a gene; V was cut back by 1 base and J by 9 bases.

The chain is built from TRBV4-1 and TRBJ2-1; 7 nucleotides agree with TRBD2. Germline loops: CDR1 MGHRA, CDR2 YSYEKL. V lost 2 bases and J lost 6; bases outside the gene matches: 10. CDR3 length: 16 amino acids. The DNA of the CDR3 is TGCGCCAGCAGCCAACCCTGGCAAGCGGGATTCAATGAGCAGTTCTTC. It is translated as CASSQPWQAGFNEQFF.

This clone is a singleton in its sample. This sequence joins TRBV27 and TRBJ2-1, with TRBD1 matching over 7 bases. The V and J ends lost 5 bases and 16 bases, in that order; junction bases with no gene match: 11. The CDR3 is 12 amino acids. From germline, CDR1 is MNHEY and CDR2 SMNVEV (reference sequence). The CDR3 reads CASSPFQGEKFF. The CDR3 DNA follows: TGTGCCAGCAGTCCATTTCAGGGGGAGAAATTCTTC.